These 14 T cell receptor beta chains were sequenced from one sample in a study of T cell changes during pregnancy in multiple sclerosis. The table came from immunoSEQ multiplex PCR; TCRdb's copy has only in-frame clones and leaves some out. The sample lists about 69,000 clones; 91% were seen once. This specimen consisted of CD4+ T cells from peripheral blood mononuclear cells, obtained in the third trimester of pregnancy. The receptors shown here come from a female donor in good health, enrolled as a control in a pregnancy study.

The V call is TRBV27, the J call TRBJ1-6, with D possibly matching TRBD1 (6 bases). The V end was cut by 4 bases, the J end by 10 bases, with 11 bases between. This CDR3 contains 13 residues. CDR1 and CDR2 from the germline V gene are MNHEY and SMNVEV (reference sequence). The CDR3 here is CASSWDNRSPLHF. CDR3 nucleotide sequence: TGTGCCAGCAGTTGGGACAATAGATCACCCCTCCACTTT.

V is TRBV5-1 and J is TRBJ2-3, with a tentative D call TRBD2 (8 bases). The germline V gene encodes CDR1 SGHRS and CDR2 YFSETQ. V was shortened by 3 bases and J by 4 bases, with 12 bases between the two germline ends. This CDR3 comprises 14 residues. As DNA, the CDR3 is TGCGCCAGCAGCTCGGGGGGGACAGCAGATACGCAGTATTTT. Protein: CASSSGGTADTQYF.

The rearrangement joins TRBV7-9 to TRBJ1-1, with a tentative D call TRBD1 (6 bases). CDR1 is SEHNR and CDR2 is FQNEAQ in the germline V gene (reference sequence). Trimming took 1 base from V and 10 from J, leaving 10 bases between them. The CDR3 covers 12 residues. The CDR3 sequence: CASSLEGVGAFF. CDR3 bases: TGTGCCAGCAGCTTAGAGGGGGTGGGAGCTTTCTTT.

The rearrangement uses TRBV4-2 and TRBJ2-7; 14 bases fit TRBD2. Germline trimming cut 0 bases from V and 2 bases from J; bases unmatched to any gene: 9. The V gene's germline CDR1 is LGHNA and CDR2 YNFKEQ. The CDR3 totals 19 residues. The CDR3 bases are TGTGCCAGCAGCCAAGATCTTGGACTAGCGGGGGGCCACACCTACGAGCAGTACTTC. Its translation: CASSQDLGLAGGHTYEQYF.

The V gene is TRBV5-1, the J gene TRBJ1-1, with 11 bases lining up with TRBD1. The germline gives CDR1 SGHRS, CDR2 YFSETQ. The CDR3 is 16 amino acids. J was trimmed by 7 bases and V by 5 bases; bases with no gene match: 13. DNA for the CDR3: TGCGCCAGCAGACCCGGGACAGGGGGGTTACGGGGTGAAGCTTTCTTT. Its protein product is CASRPGTGGLRGEAFF.

With respect to this clone: Other nucleotide sequences in the sample specify the same CDR3. The chain employs TRBV7-8 and TRBJ2-7, with a weak D call TRBD1 (6 bases). Trimming shortened V by 2 bases and J by 3 bases, and 11 bases separated the two germline ends. Germline CDR1 SGHVS, CDR2 FQNEAQ. The CDR3 runs to 14 residues. CDR3 region: CASSLLDRDYEQYF. CDR3 in DNA: TGTGCCAGCAGCTTACTGGACAGAGACTACGAGCAGTACTTC.

V usage is TRBV6-5 and J usage is TRBJ1-1; 11 bases fit TRBD1. Per the germline V gene, CDR1 is MNHEY and CDR2 is SVGAGI. With 2 bases clipped from V and 4 bases from J, the junction kept 3 bases outside the gene matches. The CDR3 totals 15 residues. In DNA, the CDR3 is TGTGCCAGCAGTTACGCCGGACAGGGGGCCACTGAAGCTTTCTTT. Translated, it gives CASSYAGQGATEAFF.

V usage is TRBV9 and J usage is TRBJ1-1; perhaps TRBD1 as D (5 bases). Trimming removed 0 bases from V and 8 bases from J, with 8 bases in between. The CDR3 contains 12 residues. From germline, CDR1 is SGDLS and CDR2 YYNGEE. The CDR3 nucleotides read TGTGCCAGCAGCGTAGGGGGCAACGAAGCTTTCTTT. Its protein product is CASSVGGNEAFF.

V is TRBV19 and J is TRBJ2-3; 8 bases line up with TRBD2. This CDR3 comprises 16 residues. V was pared by 6 bases and J by 3 bases, with 11 bases of the junction left unmatched. Germline V gives CDR1 LNHDA, CDR2 SQIVND (reference sequence). The CDR3 bases are TGTGCCAGTAGAGTGACCGGGACTAGTACGACAGATACGCAGTATTTT. It codes for CASRVTGTSTTDTQYF. The complete variable domain, with remaining parts taken from reference TRBV19 and TRBJ2-3, reads DGGITQSPKYLFRKEGQNVTLSCEQNLNHDAMYWYRQDPGQGLRLIYYSQIVNDFQKGDIAEGYSVSREKKESFPLTVTSAQKNPTAFYLCASRVTGTSTTDTQYFGPGTRLTVL.

The chain joins TRBV27 to TRBJ1-1; D might be TRBD1 (5 bases). V gave up 2 bases and J gave up 3 bases, with 22 bases separating them. The germline CDR1 and CDR2 sequences are MNHEY and SMNVEV (reference sequence). The CDR3 is 18 residues long. CDR3 region: CASSLRVGQGLRDTEAFF. The DNA of the CDR3 is TGTGCCAGCAGTTTAAGGGTAGGGCAGGGCTTAAGGGACACTGAAGCTTTCTTT.

A single count supports this clone. The gene calls are TRBV30 and TRBJ2-7, with TRBD1 identical over 7 bases. J lost 0 bases, V lost 5 bases, and 4 bases had no gene match. The CDR3 sequence is 13 residues long. Germline V CDR1 and CDR2: GTSNPN, SVGIG (reference sequence). The CDR3 protein is CAWSTGVSYEQYF. In DNA, the CDR3 is TGTGCCTGGTCTACAGGGGTCTCCTACGAGCAGTACTTC.

V and J are TRBV7-3 and TRBJ1-2; D remains unclear. Germline values: CDR1 SGHTA, CDR2 FQGTGA. CDR3 length equals 13 residues. The germline V and J ends were trimmed by 5 bases and 8 bases, with 15 bases remaining between them. In DNA form, the CDR3 reads TGTGCCAGCAGCCTAGGGCACCGGAGGGGCTACACCTTC. It yields the protein CASSLGHRRGYTF.

The gene calls are TRBV7-2 and TRBJ2-7; tentative D call: TRBD2 (5 bases). The V end was cut by 3 bases, the J end by 6 bases, with 9 bases between. Germline values: CDR1 SGHTA, CDR2 FQGNSA. The CDR3 is made up of 12 amino acids. This CDR3 reads CASSFFAGEQYF. The CDR3 DNA sequence: TGTGCCAGCAGCTTTTTTGCGGGCGAGCAGTACTTC.

This chain joins TRBV18 and TRBJ2-5; D is possibly TRBD1 (6 bases). There are 14 residues in the CDR3. Germline V gene data show CDR1 as KGHSH and CDR2 as LQKENI. Trimming left V 2 bases short and J 5 bases short, with 12 bases between. The CDR3 spells CASSPEGVVETQYF. As DNA, the CDR3 is TGTGCCAGCTCACCAGAGGGGGTCGTGGAGACCCAGTACTTC.